This T cell receptor beta chain is drawn from a study of T cells expressing NK-cell markers (dated by TCRdb to the early 2020s). For the study in its entirety: Fewer than ten donors provided sorted CD3+CD56+NKG2C+, CD3+CD56+NKG2C- and CD3+CD56-NKG2C+ T-cell subsets, whose TCR beta-chain repertoires were profiled. All eight donors whose samples were sequenced were randomly selected healthy volunteers, three of them men and five women. Libraries were sequenced as 2 x 150 bp reads on Illumina HiSeq 2000/2500, MiSeq or NextSeq. Of the eight sequenced donors, seven were found to be HCMV-seropositive and one was found to be HCMV-seronegative.

The study at large found these results: It remained unclear whether the expanded NKG2C-expressing T cell clones were specific for HCMV antigens. Those dominant clonotypes were again the most abundant among CD3+CD56-NKG2C+ cells in a handful of donors, at about 25-65%. In over 5 donors, the dominant CD3+CD56+NKG2C+ clonotypes were among the top 10 CD8+ clonotypes and accounted for about 1.0-7.5% of CD8+ T cells.

TCRdb records Illumina HiSeq 2000 as the sequencer. TCR beta cDNA libraries were made by 5'RACE template switching that added a universal primer site and unique molecular identifiers. Priming for cDNA synthesis came from the TCR beta constant segment, and two successive PCR amplification steps followed. The original pipeline was this. Reads were demultiplexed and grouped by UMI with MIGEC, and clonotypes were assembled and quantified with MiTCR. To exclude erroneous sequences, any TCR cDNA sequence not supported by at least two reads was discarded. The tcR package was used for downstream repertoire analysis, with clonotypes matched between fractions based on CDR3 nucleotide sequence plus V segment. Antigen specificity was annotated against VDJdb with VDJmatch, allowing one amino acid substitution in CDR3. One entry per CDR3 protein sequence results from the TCRdb reprocessing of the reads, with DNA left out. The V and J calls shown here were made by TCRdb, not taken from the authors' results. This sample's listing comprises under 500,000 distinct CDR3 sequences. The top ten constitute 7.3% of the sample.

Worth noting for this clonotype: The specificity of this receptor is unknown.

The CDR3, from cysteine to phenylalanine, totals 12 residues. DNA is not recorded here. HCMV serostatus was determined by detecting HCMV-specific IgG in serum with a commercial ELISA kit. Peripheral blood mononuclear cells were isolated from blood by Ficoll density gradient centrifugation. The sequence was obtained from a woman between 18 and 75 years old in good health. The chain uses TRBV12-3 or TRBV12-4 and TRBJ2-2. The sample consisted of blood T cells: a sorted CD56 or NKG2C T cell subset, CD4+ or CD8+ T cells, or bulk PBMC T cells (not recorded which). Here the CDR3 is given as CASSSRSRELFF.